One T cell receptor beta chain is described in this entry. The table lists this clone with a few counts. Its antigen is unknown. Base-call qualities are not available, and no considerably larger clone is one nucleotide away. These data are taken from a study of CD8 T cells in seronegative destructive rheumatoid arthritis (dated by TCRdb to the early 2020s). In terms of the full investigation: Most of the eight CND-RA patients were receiving biological drugs at sampling. The seropositive RA, seronegative RA and healthy control comparison cohorts were obtained from an earlier published TCRbeta dataset rather than being newly sequenced. The study compared peripheral CD8+ TCRbeta repertoires from patients with CCP-negative destructive rheumatoid arthritis (CND-RA) against repertoires from newly diagnosed seropositive RA, seronegative RA and healthy controls.

CDR1 and CDR2 are read off the germline V gene as SGDLS and YYNGEE. Here V drops 3 bases and J drops 7 bases, and the junction holds 4 bases not matched to any gene. The CDR3 numbers 13 residues from cysteine through phenylalanine. Solely the CDR3 DNA is kept, with 39 bases framed from the first base. Genomic DNA from CD8+ cells was used for TCRbeta sequencing, which was performed according to the manufacturer's instructions. A genomics technology centre in Finland ran the TCRbeta sequencing, which was done with the immunoSEQ assay. Under the source paper's analysis protocol: The clonotype tables produced by the immunoSEQ preprocessing pipeline were converted into VDJtools format, and any non-productive clonotypes were filtered out. Any sample with fewer than 10,000 reads was excluded, the remaining samples were subsampled to 10,000 reads, and most of the eight CND-RA samples made it through. Using the VDJtools CalcDiversityStats function on data subsampled to 10,000 reads, the Shannon-Wiener, Simpson and clonality indices were calculated. Non-singleton TCRbeta clonotypes were hard-matched, with no mismatches allowed, against VDJdb to infer antigen specificity. CDR3 sequences that differed by a single amino acid (Hamming distance 1) were grouped into clusters that potentially share antigen targets. Public clonotypes were tested for group enrichment with one-sided Fisher's exact tests after resampling groups to six samples, repeated ten times. Sourced from immuneACCESS, this table was stored by TCRdb with only in-frame sequences that have V and J called. A share of the clones is absent; for the studies checked, an unresolved V gene accounts for under half, and the remainder has no known explanation. That table furnishes V, J and clone size, whereas the DNA furnished D and trimming. The sample contains over 4,000 clones, about 72% of them found a single time. 36% of the sample is in the top ten clones.

CND-RA patients were negative for the clinical CCP2 antibody test, and joint destruction progressed despite active therapy. Every CND-RA patient had failed conventional anti-rheumatic therapy and showed typical joint destruction in the wrists and ankles. CND-RA patients were sampled not at diagnosis but after long disease histories, which in several cases spanned decades. Fifty millilitres of EDTA-anticoagulated peripheral blood were drawn from each patient. Peripheral blood mononuclear cells were isolated by Ficoll-Paque PLUS density gradient separation. CD8+ cells were isolated from fresh or cryopreserved PBMCs by AutoMACS magnetic bead positive selection, with purity checked by flow cytometry. Nucleospin Tissue or Tissue XS kits were used to extract genomic DNA, which was then quantified on a Qubit 2.0 fluorometer. Summary of the overall study and its limitations: The small size of the CND-RA cohort was acknowledged as a limitation of the study. Because no diagnostic samples were available, the TCR repertoire differences may partly reflect poor disease control over the years rather than being present at onset. Across the 100,000 or so clonotypes tested, no public clonotype enrichment was retained after Benjamini-Hochberg correction. With age adjusted for, CD8+ TCRbeta repertoires in CND-RA patients appeared less diverse and more clonal than repertoires in other RA subtypes. More CMV-reactive and fewer influenza A-reactive CD8+ TCRbeta sequences were observed in CND-RA repertoires than in controls and other RA subtypes. The authors read the apparently distinct set of enriched public clonotypes carried by CND-RA patients as support for a separate disease subset.

This clonotype was sampled from a woman between 50 and 75 years old with seronegative destructive rheumatoid arthritis. Sample: CD8+ T cells from blood. The sequence is built from TRBV9 and TRBJ2-1, with 7 bases in between that match TRBD2. The DNA is as follows: TGTGCCAGCAGCGGTTTTAGCGGGAATGAGCAGTTCTTC. It translates to CASSGFSGNEQFF.